A selection of T cell receptor beta chains follows, all from one sample in a study of blood T cell repertoires in COVID-19. TCRdb's copy holds only in-frame clones and misses some; the assay was immunoSEQ multiplex PCR. The data contain tens of thousands of clones, about 78% of them seen just once; the ten biggest clones take up 15% to 20%. The sequenced material came from peripheral blood. These receptors came from a human donor in a cohort sampled during active COVID-19. Both conserved end residues are part of each CDR3. The order of the fields is clone size, J gene, D gene, V gene, CDR3 DNA, CDR3 protein. The D gene is left open where the match is weak. A clone size is listed for some rows: how often the clone was seen (once, few, many), or a class if it is expanded.

- TRBJ2-1 TRBD2 TRBV6-4 TGTGCCAGCAGGATACTAGCGGGAGGGCACAATGAGCAGTTCTTC CASRILAGGHNEQFF
- TRBJ2-5 - TRBV5-1 TGCGCCAGCAGCTCCTCGGGACTGGGACAAGAGACCCAGTACTTC CASSSSGLGQETQYF
- TRBJ2-2 TRBD2 TRBV29-1 TGCAGCGTTGGGCTAGCGGGGGGGCCTGGGGAGCTGTTTTTT CSVGLAGGPGELFF
- TRBJ1-1 TRBD1 TRBV6-5 TGTGCCAGCACCCCGACAGGGGTTACCGAAGCTTTCTTT CASTPTGVTEAFF
once TRBJ2-3 TRBD1 TRBV5-1 TGCGCCAGCAGCCCGGGACAGCTCACAGATACGCAGTATTTT CASSPGQLTDTQYF
- TRBJ2-7 TRBD1 TRBV7-9 TGTGCCAGCAGCTCCGGGACAGGTACCTACGAGCAGTACTTC CASSSGTGTYEQYF
- TRBJ1-2 TRBD1 TRBV28 TGTGCCAGCAGTTTGGTGGTGTGGCAGGGGGCGGTTAACTATGGCTACACCTTC CASSLVVWQGAVNYGYTF
- TRBJ1-2 - TRBV6-1 TGTGCCAGCAGTGAAGGGGCAGGGCGGAACTATGGCTACACCTTC CASSEGAGRNYGYTF
- TRBJ2-7 - TRBV15 TGTGCCACCAGCACCCAGGGGGGCTTAGGCGAGCAGTACTTC CATSTQGGLGEQYF
- TRBJ1-2 TRBD1 TRBV7-2 TGTGCCAGCAGCACGGCGGGGTTACAGGGGTATGGCTACACCTTC CASSTAGLQGYGYTF